These 25 T cell receptor beta chains share one sample of origin, sequenced in a study of response to subunit inactivated influenza vaccine. TCRdb re-analysed the RT-PCR reads in MiXCR, keeping a single row per CDR3 protein. Here the sample spans 400,000 to 550,000 distinct CDR3 sequences, around 25% being singletons. The sequenced sample was CD4+ T cells sorted from PBMCs, obtained less than 6 days after vaccination. The receptors were gathered from a man aged 50 to 60 who received an inactivated influenza vaccine.

The chain links TRBV12-3 or TRBV12-4 to TRBJ1-6; no firm D call. The CDR3 contains 14 residues. Trimming removed 5 bases at V and 9 bases at J, with 14 bases between. Here the CDR3 DNA reads TGTGCCAGCAGTCCTAGACGGCCCCCTTCACCCCTCCACTTT. This translates into CASSPRRPPSPLHF.

This clonotype has a handful of counts. The rearrangement links TRBV29-1 to TRBJ1-2, with 10 bases fitting TRBD1. The germline gives CDR1 SQVTM, CDR2 ANQGSEA. V trimming: 7 bases; J trimming: 2 bases; junction bases outside the gene matches: 10. This CDR3 has 15 amino acids. The CDR3 spells CSARSGTGANYGYTF. CDR3 DNA sequence: TGCAGCGCTAGGTCCGGGACAGGGGCCAACTATGGCTACACCTTC.

The V gene is TRBV10-3, the J gene TRBJ2-7; TRBD2 aligns across 9 bases. This CDR3 has 16 residues. CDR1 is ENHRY, CDR2 SYGVKD, per germline. V lost 4 bases and J lost 0; bases outside the gene matches: 7. CDR3 DNA: TGTGCCATCAGTGGAGTCATAGCGGGAGTCTCCTACGAGCAGTACTTC. Translation gives CAISGVIAGVSYEQYF.

The chain couples TRBV4-3 to TRBJ2-7; 8 bases align to TRBD1. V was clipped by 0 bases and J by 2 bases; unmatched bases: 3. CDR3 size: 15 residues. Germline V gives CDR1 LGHNA, CDR2 YSLEER. The CDR3 nucleotides are TGCGCCAGCAGCCAAGAAGGGACAGGCCCCTACGAGCAGTACTTC. Protein sequence: CASSQEGTGPYEQYF.

This chain connects TRBV20-1 to TRBJ1-5; 8 nucleotides align to TRBD1. This CDR3 spans 13 amino acids. Looked up from germline, CDR1 is DFQATT and CDR2 is SNEGSKA (reference sequence). With V trimmed by 5 bases and J by 6 bases, 6 bases remained unmatched. CDR3 in DNA: TGCAGTGCTGAGACAGGGGACGGTCAGCCCCAGCATTTT. Residues: CSAETGDGQPQHF.

The genes are TRBV20-1 and TRBJ2-3; 13 bases map to TRBD2. Germline values: CDR1 DFQATT, CDR2 SNEGSKA (reference sequence). Trimming at V came to 4 bases and at J to 2 bases, leaving 3 bases not matched to a gene. There are 15 residues in the CDR3. The CDR3: CSAMGLAGYTDTQYF. CDR3 nucleotides: TGCAGTGCTATGGGACTAGCGGGATACACAGATACGCAGTATTTT.

CDR3 sequence: CASSLDGTGVHEQYF. The CDR3 DNA reads as TGTGCCAGCAGCTTAGACGGGACAGGGGTGCACGAGCAGTACTTC. The genes are TRBV7-2 and TRBJ2-7, with 10 positions matching TRBD1. CDR1 is SGHTA, CDR2 FQGNSA, per germline. V trimming: 1 base; J trimming: 5 bases; junction bases outside the gene matches: 5. The CDR3 consists of 15 residues.

This clonotype was detected only a few times. V is TRBV6-9 and J is TRBJ2-1, with D unclear. Germline-derived CDR1 and CDR2 are MNHGY and SVAAGI. The CDR3 is 18 amino acids. The V and J ends lost 4 bases and 3 bases respectively, with 22 bases between them. The CDR3 coding sequence is TGTGCCAGCAGTTTCTCGGCCCGTGGGCAGGAGCACTACAATGAGCAGTTCTTC. Translating gives CASSFSARGQEHYNEQFF.

The chain employs TRBV5-5 and TRBJ2-5, with a weak D call TRBD2 (7 bases). CDR1 is SGHKS, CDR2 YYEKEE, per germline (reference sequence). CDR3 length: 14 amino acids. V lost 4 bases to trimming and J lost 4 bases, with 14 bases between them. CDR3 residues: CASSAWGGGETQYF. The CDR3 nucleotides are TGTGCCAGCAGCGCGTGGGGAGGGGGAGAGACCCAGTACTTC.

DNA for the CDR3: TGCAGTGCTAGAGTGCCCCTAACGGGTACGCAGTATTTT. Encoded protein: CSARVPLTGTQYF. V is TRBV20-1 and J is TRBJ2-3; D unclear. Deletions cut 1 base from V and 8 bases from J, with 13 bases between. The CDR3 covers 13 residues. Per germline, CDR1 DFQATT and CDR2 SNEGSKA (reference sequence).

The CDR3 nucleotides are TGTGCCAGCTCACCCAAACAGGTCACCGGGGAGCTGTTTTTT. This translates into CASSPKQVTGELFF. V is TRBV18 and J is TRBJ2-2, with D possibly being TRBD1 (5 bases). Germline CDR1 and CDR2: KGHSH and LQKENI. V shed 3 bases and J shed 4 bases, with 9 bases lying between them. The length of the CDR3 is 14 residues.

This chain links TRBV3-1 with TRBJ1-1; 12 bases map to TRBD1. The CDR3 is 18 residues long. Unmatched junction bases numbered 14, after V lost 4 bases and J lost 5 bases. The germline gives CDR1 LGHDT, CDR2 YNNKEL (reference sequence). In DNA, the CDR3 is TGTGCCAGCAGCCTTCTCGGGACAGGGGGCTTTCAAAGGACTGAAGCTTTCTTT. As protein: CASSLLGTGGFQRTEAFF.

This clonotype was seen only a few times. The chain couples TRBV9 to TRBJ2-3; 13 bases are a match to TRBD2. After removal of 0 bases from V and 5 bases from J, the junction contained 9 bases not matched to a gene. The CDR3 has 18 amino acids. Germline lookup yields CDR1 SGDLS and CDR2 YYNGEE. The CDR3 sequence is CASSVGTSGGVQRDTQYF. The CDR3 nucleotides read TGTGCCAGCAGCGTAGGGACTAGCGGGGGCGTCCAGAGAGATACGCAGTATTTT.

This clonotype was picked up a small number of times. The V gene is TRBV6-2 or TRBV6-3, the J gene TRBJ2-5; 9 bases map to TRBD2. V shed 0 bases and J 10 bases; nucleotides not matched to a gene: 15. The length of the CDR3 is 17 residues. Germline CDR1 MNHEY, CDR2 SVGEGT. Written as DNA, the CDR3 is TGTGCCAGCAGTTACTCGAAAACTAGCGGGCCCCGGGGGAGCCAGTACTTC. Protein sequence: CASSYSKTSGPRGSQYF.

The chain links TRBV12-3 or TRBV12-4 to TRBJ2-3; the D gene is possibly TRBD2 (6 bases). The CDR3 loop spans 14 amino acids. V lost 5 bases, J lost 6 bases, and 15 bases lay in between. The DNA for the CDR3 is TGTGCCAGCAGTCCGGGGACCGGGGGTGATACGCAGTATTTT. Encoded protein: CASSPGTGGDTQYF.

This clonotype came up a few times. J is TRBJ2-7 and V is TRBV20-1; the match to TRBD1 covers 8 bases. The CDR3 sequence is 14 residues long. V dropped 0 bases and J dropped 2; count of bases not matched to a gene: 3. Germline values: CDR1 DFQATT, CDR2 SNEGSKA (reference sequence). The CDR3 nucleotides are TGCAGTGCTAGAGATCTGACAGGGGCCTACGAGCAGTACTTC. Amino acid sequence: CSARDLTGAYEQYF.

The rearrangement links TRBV7-8 to TRBJ2-7, with 12 bases aligning to TRBD2. The germline gives CDR1 SGHVS, CDR2 FQNEAQ. The CDR3 is made up of 14 amino acids. After removal of 2 bases from V and 6 bases from J, the junction contained 2 bases not matched to a gene. CDR3 nucleotides: TGTGCCAGCAGCTTACGGACTAGCGGGGTCGAGCAGTACTTC. It specifies CASSLRTSGVEQYF.

The rearrangement joins TRBV6-1 to TRBJ1-1; possibly TRBD1 for D (6 bases). V lost 6 bases, J lost 4 bases, and 12 bases lay in between. The CDR3 is 13 residues long. The V gene's germline CDR1 is MNHNS and CDR2 SASEGT. This CDR3 reads CASSRGQTTEAFF. The CDR3 DNA is TGTGCCAGCAGCCGCGGACAGACCACTGAAGCTTTCTTT.

This clonotype was observed a handful of times. The chain employs TRBV7-2 and TRBJ1-1; 8 nucleotides line up with TRBD1. With V trimmed by 1 base and J by 0 bases, 4 bases remained unmatched. Germline loops: CDR1 SGHTA, CDR2 FQGNSA. CDR3 length: 16 amino acids. Here the CDR3 reads CASSLVPGGVNTEAFF. The CDR3 region has the DNA TGTGCCAGCAGCTTAGTCCCAGGGGGCGTGAACACTGAAGCTTTCTTT.

The chain joins TRBV27 to TRBJ2-5; TRBD1 is a possible D gene (6 bases). The germline CDR1 and CDR2 sequences are MNHEY and SMNVEV (reference sequence). V dropped 0 bases and J dropped 4 bases, with 9 bases sitting between them. The CDR3 is made up of 14 amino acids. The CDR3 here is CASSLSIRGETQYF. As DNA, the CDR3 is TGTGCCAGCAGTTTATCGATCAGGGGAGAGACCCAGTACTTC.

This sequence joins TRBV5-8 and TRBJ2-5; possibly TRBD1 for D (5 bases). The CDR3 contains 14 residues. V was clipped by 1 base and J by 5 bases, with 12 bases between them. The V gene's germline CDR1 is SGHTS and CDR2 YDEGEE. CDR3 DNA sequence: TGTGCCAGCAGCTTGCAAGGGGATAGGGAGACCCAGTACTTC. Encoded protein: CASSLQGDRETQYF.

This chain connects TRBV9 to TRBJ2-7; 8 positions agree with TRBD2. The germline CDR1 and CDR2 sequences are SGDLS and YYNGEE. The CDR3 is made up of 16 amino acids. V dropped 1 base and J dropped 5; count of bases not matched to a gene: 11. The CDR3, as DNA: TGTGCCAGCAGCGTACGGGGGGGATCAAGCAACGACGAGCAGTACTTC. Its translation: CASSVRGGSSNDEQYF.

This clonotype occurred a few times. This chain joins TRBV5-1 and TRBJ2-5, with a tentative D call TRBD1 (6 bases). Germline lookup yields CDR1 SGHRS and CDR2 YFSETQ. The CDR3 consists of 14 residues. V gave up 2 bases and J gave up 4 bases, with 12 bases separating them. The CDR3 protein is CASSLLQGLETQYF. DNA for the CDR3: TGCGCCAGCAGCTTATTACAGGGTTTAGAGACCCAGTACTTC.

The rearrangement links TRBV20-1 to TRBJ2-7; TRBD2 might be the D (5 bases). Germline CDR1 reads DFQATT; CDR2 reads SNEGSKA (reference sequence). Trimming took 7 bases from V and 3 from J, leaving 10 bases between them. CDR3 length equals 11 residues. The CDR3 sequence: CSGRGNYEQYF. The DNA of the CDR3 is TGCAGTGGCCGGGGAAACTACGAGCAGTACTTC.

Only a few counts were recorded for this clonotype. The rearrangement uses TRBV6-2 or TRBV6-3 and TRBJ1-1; 8 bases match TRBD1. In germline, CDR1 is MNHEY, CDR2 SVGEGT. This CDR3 has 17 residues. The V segment lost 7 bases and the J segment 0 bases; nucleotides outside the gene matches: 13. Here the CDR3 reads CASTRAAGQDMNTEAFF. For the CDR3, the DNA is TGTGCCAGCACCAGGGCGGCGGGACAGGACATGAACACTGAAGCTTTCTTT.